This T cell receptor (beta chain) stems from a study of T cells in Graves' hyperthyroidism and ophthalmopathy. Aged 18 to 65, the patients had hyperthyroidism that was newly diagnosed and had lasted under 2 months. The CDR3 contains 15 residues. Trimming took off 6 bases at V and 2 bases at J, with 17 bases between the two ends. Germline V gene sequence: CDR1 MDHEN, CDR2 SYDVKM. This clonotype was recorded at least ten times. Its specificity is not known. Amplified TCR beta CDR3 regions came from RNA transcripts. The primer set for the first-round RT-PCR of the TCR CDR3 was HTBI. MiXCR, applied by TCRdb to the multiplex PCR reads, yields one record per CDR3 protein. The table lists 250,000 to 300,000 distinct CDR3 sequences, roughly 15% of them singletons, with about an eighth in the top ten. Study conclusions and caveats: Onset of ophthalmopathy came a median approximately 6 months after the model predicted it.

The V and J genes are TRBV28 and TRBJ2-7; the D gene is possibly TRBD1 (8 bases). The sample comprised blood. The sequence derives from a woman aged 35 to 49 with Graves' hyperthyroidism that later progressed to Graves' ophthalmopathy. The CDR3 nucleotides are TGTGCCAGCAGCCTTTACAGGGGGGGGGCCTACGAGCAGTACTTC. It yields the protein CASSLYRGGAYEQYF.